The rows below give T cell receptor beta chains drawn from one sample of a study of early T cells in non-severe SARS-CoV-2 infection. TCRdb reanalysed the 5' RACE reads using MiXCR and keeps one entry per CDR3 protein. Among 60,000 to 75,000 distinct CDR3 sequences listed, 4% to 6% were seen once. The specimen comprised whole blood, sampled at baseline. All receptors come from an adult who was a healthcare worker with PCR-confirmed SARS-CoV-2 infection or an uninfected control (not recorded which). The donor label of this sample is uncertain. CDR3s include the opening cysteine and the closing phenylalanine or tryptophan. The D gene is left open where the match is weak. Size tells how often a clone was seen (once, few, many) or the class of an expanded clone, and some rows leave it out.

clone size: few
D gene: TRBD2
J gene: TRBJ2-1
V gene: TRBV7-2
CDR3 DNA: TGTGCCAGCAGCAACCCCGGGACTAGCGTATACAATGAGCAGTTCTTC
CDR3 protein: CASSNPGTSVYNEQFF

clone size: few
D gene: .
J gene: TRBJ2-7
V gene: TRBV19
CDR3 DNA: TGTGCCAGTAGTTTCAGGGACTCCGGCGAGCAGTACTTC
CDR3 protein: CASSFRDSGEQYF

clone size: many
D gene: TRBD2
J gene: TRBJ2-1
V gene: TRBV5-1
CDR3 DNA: TGCGCCAGCAGCTTGACGCAGCGGGGGGGAAGCTCCTACAATGAGCAGTTCTTC
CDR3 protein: CASSLTQRGGSSYNEQFF

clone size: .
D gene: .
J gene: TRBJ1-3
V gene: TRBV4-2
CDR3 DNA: TGTGCCAGCAGCCAAGGCCAGAACTCTGGAAACACCATATATTTT
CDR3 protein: CASSQGQNSGNTIYF

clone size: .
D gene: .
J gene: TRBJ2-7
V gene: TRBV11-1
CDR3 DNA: TGTGCCAGCAGCCCGAGAGGGGGGCTCGAGCAGTACTTC
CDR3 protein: CASSPRGGLEQYF

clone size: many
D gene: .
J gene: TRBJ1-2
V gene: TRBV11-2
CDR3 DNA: TGTGCCAGCACAACGGGTTCTAACTATGGCTACACCTTC
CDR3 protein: CASTTGSNYGYTF

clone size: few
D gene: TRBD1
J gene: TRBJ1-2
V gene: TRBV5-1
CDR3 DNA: TGCGCCAGCAGCCTACGACAGGGTGGGGACTATGGCTACACCTTC
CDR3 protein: CASSLRQGGDYGYTF

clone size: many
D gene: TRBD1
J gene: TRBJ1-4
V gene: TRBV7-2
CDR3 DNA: TGTGCCAGCAGCGCACAGGGGGCCGGTGAAAAACTGTTTTTT
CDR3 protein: CASSAQGAGEKLFF

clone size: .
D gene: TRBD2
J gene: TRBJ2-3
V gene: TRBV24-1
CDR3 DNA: TGTGCCACCAGTGATTTAATGGCCAGGGGCGAGCGGGGGGGCCGTGATACGCAGTATTTT
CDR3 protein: CATSDLMARGERGGRDTQYF

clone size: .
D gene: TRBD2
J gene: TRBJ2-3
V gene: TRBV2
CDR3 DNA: TGTGCCAGCAGTCAACTAGCGGGGGGCGCAGATACGCAGTATTTT
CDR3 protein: CASSQLAGGADTQYF

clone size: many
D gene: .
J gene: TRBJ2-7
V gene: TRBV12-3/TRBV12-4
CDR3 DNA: TGTGCCAGCAACCCCGGGATCGGCTCCGCCGAGCAGTACTTC
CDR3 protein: CASNPGIGSAEQYF

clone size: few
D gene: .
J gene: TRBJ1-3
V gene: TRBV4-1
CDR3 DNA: TGCGCCAGCAGCCAAGATCCAGGGGTGATGACTGGAAACACCATATATTTT
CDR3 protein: CASSQDPGVMTGNTIYF

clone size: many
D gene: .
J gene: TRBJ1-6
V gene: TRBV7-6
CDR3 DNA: TGTGCCAGCAGCTTAACTAAACTGGGTTCCACGGCACCCCTCCACTTT
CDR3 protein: CASSLTKLGSTAPLHF

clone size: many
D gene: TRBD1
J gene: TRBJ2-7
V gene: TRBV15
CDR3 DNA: TGTGCCACCAGCAGAGACTCGACAGGGGAGTACGAGCAGTACTTC
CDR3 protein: CATSRDSTGEYEQYF

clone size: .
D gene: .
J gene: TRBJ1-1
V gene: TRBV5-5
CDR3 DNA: TGTGCCAGCAGCTTCGCAACCGACCCAGGGACTGAAGCTTTCTTT
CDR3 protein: CASSFATDPGTEAFF

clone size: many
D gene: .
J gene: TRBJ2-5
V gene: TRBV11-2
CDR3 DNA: TGTGCCAGCAGCTTTGGAGAGACCCAGTACTTC
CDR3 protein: CASSFGETQYF

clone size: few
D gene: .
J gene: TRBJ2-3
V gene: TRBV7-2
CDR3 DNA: TGTGCCAGCAGCTTCGGGGCTACTGGCACAGATACGCAGTATTTT
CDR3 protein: CASSFGATGTDTQYF

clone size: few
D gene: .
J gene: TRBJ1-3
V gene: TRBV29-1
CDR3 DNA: TGCAGCGCCCTCCCAACGGCTTCTGGAAACACCATATATTTT
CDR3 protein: CSALPTASGNTIYF